The 23 T cell receptor beta chains below were found in one sample sequenced in a study of cytomegalovirus exposure and HLA in healthy donors. It was with 60 Vbeta and 13 Jbeta primers that the PCR ran. Using immunoSEQ multiplex PCR, the repertoire was profiled, and TCRdb retains in-frame clones only, with some absent. The data show around 150,000 clones, 79% seen once. Sequences were obtained from PBMCs. The receptors shown here come from a man in his forties or fifties in good health and CMV-seropositive.

A few counts support this clone. The rearrangement joins TRBV2 to TRBJ2-7, with TRBD2 as a possible D gene (5 bases). Germline CDR1 and CDR2: SNHLY and FYNNEI. The CDR3 has 14 residues. V shed 5 bases and J shed 2 bases, with 13 bases lying between them. CDR3 loop: CASSINEGAYEQYF. The CDR3 bases are TGTGCCAGCAGTATCAACGAGGGCGCCTACGAGCAGTACTTC.

The chain carries TRBV4-1 and TRBJ2-1; TRBD1 aligns across 8 bases. Looked up from germline, CDR1 is MGHRA and CDR2 is YSYEKL. The CDR3 consists of 15 residues. Trimming cost V 4 bases and J 3 bases; bases outside gene matches: 5. The CDR3 spells CASSPRQGSYNEQFF. CDR3 sequence (DNA): TGCGCCAGCAGCCCACGACAGGGGAGCTACAATGAGCAGTTCTTC.

The chain uses TRBV9 and TRBJ2-2; D is perhaps TRBD1 (6 bases). Between the trimmed V and J ends, which lost 3 bases and 2 bases, there was a span of 14 bases. This CDR3 has 16 residues. Germline CDR1 reads SGDLS; CDR2 reads YYNGEE. The CDR3 is CASSDRDTQNTGELFF. DNA of the CDR3: TGTGCCAGCAGCGACCGGGACACCCAAAACACCGGGGAGCTGTTTTTT.

This clone occurred a few times. The J gene is TRBJ2-2, the V gene TRBV29-1; D ambiguous. Germline CDR1 reads SQVTM; CDR2 reads ANQGSEA. The CDR3 is made up of 13 amino acids. V gave up 4 bases and J gave up 0 bases, with 6 bases separating them. The CDR3 nucleotides read TGCAGCGTTGGACACACGAACACCGGGGAGCTGTTTTTT. Translation gives CSVGHTNTGELFF.

The chain links TRBV11-2 to TRBJ1-5, with a possible D match to TRBD1 (5 bases). Germline V gene data show CDR1 as SGHAT and CDR2 as FQNNGV. V gave up 1 base and J gave up 6 bases, with 13 bases separating them. The CDR3 has 15 amino acids. CDR3 in DNA: TGTGCCAGCAGCTTAGTGGGGGGTGTTGGTCAGCCCCAGCATTTT. Its translation is CASSLVGGVGQPQHF.

The rearrangement joins TRBV2 to TRBJ2-5; TRBD2 is a possible D gene (7 bases). CDR1 and CDR2 (germline): SNHLY, FYNNEI. Trimming took 5 bases from V and 5 from J, leaving 12 bases between them. The CDR3 consists of 13 residues. CDR3 loop: CASSRGGWETQYF. CDR3 coding DNA: TGTGCCAGCAGTAGGGGGGGCTGGGAGACCCAGTACTTC.

CDR3 nucleotides: TGTGCCAGTACTTTGGGGACAGGGGGAAGTCAGCCCCAGCATTTT. It yields the protein CASTLGTGGSQPQHF. This sequence joins TRBV19 and TRBJ1-5; 11 bases line up with TRBD1. Germline assignment: CDR1 LNHDA and CDR2 SQIVND (reference sequence). The CDR3 sequence is 15 residues long. The V gene end was trimmed by 7 bases and the J gene end by 6 bases; junction bases not matched to a gene: 8.

CDR3 region: CASSSSSDRDSSNQPQHF. For the CDR3, the DNA is TGTGCCAGTAGTAGTTCGTCGGACAGGGATTCAAGCAATCAGCCCCAGCATTTT. The chain combines TRBV19 with TRBJ1-5; 8 bases agree with TRBD1. The V gene's germline CDR1 is LNHDA and CDR2 SQIVND (reference sequence). The CDR3 loop spans 18 amino acids. Germline trimming cut 4 bases from V and 1 base from J; bases unmatched to any gene: 12. Combining the CDR3 with reference TRBV19 and TRBJ1-5 gives the whole variable domain DGGITQSPKYLFRKEGQNVTLSCEQNLNHDAMYWYRQDPGQGLRLIYYSQIVNDFQKGDIAEGYSVSREKKESFPLTVTSAQKNPTAFYLCASSSSSDRDSSNQPQHFGDGTRLSIL.

This clone was counted only a few times. The rearrangement uses TRBV6-1 and TRBJ2-3; no clear D. From germline, CDR1 is MNHNS and CDR2 SASEGT. Trimming removed 2 bases from V and 5 bases from J, with 5 bases in between. There are 12 residues in the CDR3. DNA of the CDR3: TGTGCCAGCAGTGAATTCGTAGATACGCAGTATTTT. It specifies CASSEFVDTQYF.

V is TRBV5-4 and J is TRBJ2-3; no definite D call. Germline V gene sequence: CDR1 SGHNT, CDR2 YYREEE (reference sequence). The CDR3 totals 14 residues. V lost 0 bases, J lost 0 bases, and 5 bases lay in between. CDR3 in amino acids: CASSLDPSTDTQYF. The CDR3 DNA follows: TGTGCCAGCAGCTTGGATCCTAGCACAGATACGCAGTATTTT.

This clone was counted once. This rearrangement joins TRBV6-6 to TRBJ2-5; 8 nucleotides align to TRBD2. This CDR3 comprises 14 residues. V trimming: 6 bases; J trimming: 1 base; junction bases outside the gene matches: 4. Germline V gene data show CDR1 as MNHNY and CDR2 as SVGAGI (reference sequence). The CDR3 nucleotides read TGTGCCAGCAGCCCGAGCGGGGGCCAAGAGACCCAGTACTTC. Translating gives CASSPSGGQETQYF.

This sequence joins TRBV5-5 and TRBJ2-7; tentatively, D is TRBD2 (6 bases). The V gene lost 0 bases and the J gene lost 2 bases, with 15 bases spanning the gap. Germline V gene sequence: CDR1 SGHKS, CDR2 YYEKEE (reference sequence). This CDR3 is built from 16 residues. In nucleotides, the CDR3 is TGTGCCAGCAGCTTGGCTATAGCGGAGACGACCTACGAGCAGTACTTC. It yields the protein CASSLAIAETTYEQYF.

With respect to this clone: The same CDR3 is also encoded by other DNA sequences in this sample. The V and J genes are TRBV5-1 and TRBJ2-5; 7 positions match TRBD1. Unmatched junction bases numbered 11, after V lost 2 bases and J lost 4 bases. CDR1 SGHRS and CDR2 YFSETQ come from the germline V gene. The CDR3 spans 16 residues. In DNA, the CDR3 is TGCGCCAGCAGCTTTTCGTCGCAGGGGGTGGCAGAGACCCAGTACTTC. It encodes CASSFSSQGVAETQYF.

The CDR3 DNA reads as TGTGCCAGCTCACCACAAGACAGGGGCCTCAGGAAACTGTTTTTT. Translation: CASSPQDRGLRKLFF. This rearrangement joins TRBV18 to TRBJ1-4; 8 nucleotides match TRBD1. Germline V CDR1 and CDR2: KGHSH, LQKENI. The CDR3 length is 15 residues. V was clipped by 1 base and J by 11 bases; unmatched bases: 9.

The genes are TRBV6-1 and TRBJ2-7, with 10 bases aligning to TRBD2. CDR3 size: 14 residues. V was clipped by 8 bases and J by 0 bases; unmatched bases: 4. Germline CDR1 MNHNS, CDR2 SASEGT. CDR3 sequence reads: CASGRLAGSYEQYF. The DNA of the CDR3 is TGTGCCAGCGGAAGACTAGCGGGCTCCTACGAGCAGTACTTC.

This chain joins TRBV10-2 and TRBJ1-5; D not certain. The V gene's germline CDR1 is WSHSY and CDR2 SAAADI. V lost 4 bases and J 0 bases, leaving 7 bases between the germline ends. The CDR3 totals 14 residues. As DNA, the CDR3 is TGCGCCAGCAGTGTCGCGGATAGCAATCAGCCCCAGCATTTT. Translated, it gives CASSVADSNQPQHF.

The chain recombines TRBV30 with TRBJ2-3; D call uncertain. CDR1 is GTSNPN and CDR2 is SVGIG in the germline V gene (reference sequence). The V and J ends lost 4 bases and 4 bases respectively, with 12 bases between them. This CDR3 has 13 residues. The CDR3 sequence: CAWTPLIPDTQYF. CDR3 DNA sequence: TGTGCCTGGACCCCTTTAATCCCAGATACGCAGTATTTT.

The V call is TRBV5-1, the J call TRBJ1-5, with 7 nucleotides matching TRBD1. The CDR3 runs 15 residues. CDR1 is SGHRS, CDR2 YFSETQ, per germline. Trimming at V came to 0 bases and at J to 2 bases, leaving 2 bases not matched to a gene. In DNA form, the CDR3 reads TGCGCCAGCAGCTTGGGACAGGGCGGCAATCAGCCCCAGCATTTT. Its translation: CASSLGQGGNQPQHF.

This chain joins TRBV2 and TRBJ2-2; TRBD2 agrees at 7 bases. V lost 5 bases to trimming and J lost 3 bases; unmatched junction nucleotides: 6. Germline CDR1 reads SNHLY; CDR2 reads FYNNEI. The CDR3 has 15 residues. The CDR3 DNA is TGTGCCAGCAGTCCGCTAGCGGTGGACACCGGGGAGCTGTTTTTT. Protein sequence: CASSPLAVDTGELFF.

The CDR3 here is CASSFSSGRGEQYF. The CDR3 DNA follows: TGTGCCAGCAGCTTTTCGAGCGGGAGGGGAGAGCAGTACTTC. The J gene is TRBJ2-7, the V gene TRBV7-2; 10 bases are a match to TRBD2. The ends lost 3 bases at V and 7 bases at J; junction bases unmatched: 6. Germline-derived CDR1 and CDR2 are SGHTA and FQGNSA. The CDR3 length is 14 residues.

The chain employs TRBV28 and TRBJ2-3, with D uncertain. The CDR3 is 16 amino acids. V was clipped by 2 bases and J by 0 bases, with 12 bases between them. CDR1 and CDR2 (germline): MDHEN, SYDVKM. DNA of the CDR3: TGTGCCAGCAGTTTAGTCTATAGCCGTAGCACAGATACGCAGTATTTT. Translation gives CASSLVYSRSTDTQYF. Drawing the rest from reference TRBV28 and TRBJ2-3, the complete variable domain is DVKVTQSSRYLVKRTGEKVFLECVQDMDHENMFWYRQDPGLGLRLIYFSYDVKMKEKGDIPEGYSVSREKKERFSLILESASTNQTSMYLCASSLVYSRSTDTQYFGPGTRLTVL.

The chain employs TRBV29-1 and TRBJ2-5; D gene ambiguous. V lost 4 bases, J lost 2 bases, and 5 bases lay in between. The CDR3 consists of 11 residues. Germline values: CDR1 SQVTM, CDR2 ANQGSEA. CDR3 coding DNA: TGCAGCGTTGTCGAGCAAGAGACCCAGTACTTC. Protein: CSVVEQETQYF.

J is TRBJ2-1 and V is TRBV10-1; D ambiguous. CDR1 and CDR2 from the germline V gene are WNHNN and SYGVQD (reference sequence). V was pared by 0 bases and J by 8 bases, with 8 bases between. This CDR3 has 13 amino acids. Written as DNA, the CDR3 is TGCGCCAGCAGTGAGTCCATCGGGTATGAGCAGTTCTTC. Protein: CASSESIGYEQFF.